This T cell receptor beta chain stems from a study of blood T cell repertoires in COVID-19. About the study: The study drew acute and convalescent COVID-19 samples from the United States, Italy and Spain.

Germline CDR1 and CDR2: MNHEY and SMNVEV (reference sequence). V was clipped by 5 bases and J by 3 bases; unmatched bases: 9. This CDR3 has 16 amino acids. Enrollment of patients from Seattle took place during active infection, with longitudinal follow-up. Original processing methods: The authors estimated nucleated cell counts from reference gene primer amplification. Only in-frame clones appear in the TCRdb table, and some are missing; sequencing was by immunoSEQ multiplex PCR. Clonal size and the V and J genes are those of that table, whereas D and trimming came from the DNA. The sample holds more than 300,000 clones; about 89% are singletons and the top ten take 6% to 7%.

The receptor comes from a woman between 50 and 59 years old with COVID-19, enrolled during active disease. The sequenced sample was peripheral blood. The chain recombines TRBV27 with TRBJ2-7; 11 bases match TRBD1. As DNA, the CDR3 is TGTGCCAGCAGTCGACGGGACAGGGGGTGGGGCTACGAGCAGTACTTC. The encoded protein is CASSRRDRGWGYEQYF.